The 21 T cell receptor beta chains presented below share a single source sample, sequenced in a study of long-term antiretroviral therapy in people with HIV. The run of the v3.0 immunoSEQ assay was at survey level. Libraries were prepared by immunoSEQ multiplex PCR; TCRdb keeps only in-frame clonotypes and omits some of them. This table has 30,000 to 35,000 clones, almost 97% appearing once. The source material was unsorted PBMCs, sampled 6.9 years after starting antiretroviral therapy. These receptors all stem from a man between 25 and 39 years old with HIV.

The DNA for the CDR3 is TGTGCCACCTGGGCTAGCGGGGGGGGAGAGACCCAGTACTTC. It codes for CATWASGGGETQYF. J is TRBJ2-5 and V is TRBV15; the match to TRBD2 covers 12 bases. With 8 bases clipped from V and 4 bases from J, the junction kept 5 bases outside the gene matches. The CDR3 spans 14 residues. Germline CDR1 and CDR2: LNHNV and YYDKDF (reference sequence).

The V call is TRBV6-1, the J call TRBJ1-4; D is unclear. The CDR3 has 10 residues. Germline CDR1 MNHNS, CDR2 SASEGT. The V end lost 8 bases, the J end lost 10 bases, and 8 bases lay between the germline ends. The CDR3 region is CASLLGKLFF. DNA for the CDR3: TGTGCCAGCTTATTGGGAAAACTGTTTTTT.

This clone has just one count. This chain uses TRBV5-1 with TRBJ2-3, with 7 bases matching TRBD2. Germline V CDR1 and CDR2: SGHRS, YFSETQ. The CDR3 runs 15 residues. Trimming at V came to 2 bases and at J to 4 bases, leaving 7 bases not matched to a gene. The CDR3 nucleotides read TGCGCCAGCAGCTTAACTAGCGTAGGCTCAGATACGCAGTATTTT. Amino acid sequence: CASSLTSVGSDTQYF. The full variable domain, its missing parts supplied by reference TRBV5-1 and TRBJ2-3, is KAGVTQTPRYLIKTRGQQVTLSCSPISGHRSVSWYQQTPGQGLQFLFEYFSETQRNKGNFPGRFSGRQFSNSRSEMNVSTLELGDSALYLCASSLTSVGSDTQYFGPGTRLTVL.

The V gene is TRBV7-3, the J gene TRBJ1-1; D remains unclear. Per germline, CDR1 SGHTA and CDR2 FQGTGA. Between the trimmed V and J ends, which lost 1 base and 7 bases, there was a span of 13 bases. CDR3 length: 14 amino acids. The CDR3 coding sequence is TGTGCCAGCAGCTTAAGATCCGGTGGGTTTGAAGCTTTCTTT. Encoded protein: CASSLRSGGFEAFF.

Here the CDR3 reads CASSDRAGGSTDTQYF. The DNA of the CDR3 is TGTGCCAGCAGCGACCGTGCTGGTGGGAGCACAGATACGCAGTATTTT. The chain employs TRBV9 and TRBJ2-3; D is ambiguous. Between the trimmed V and J ends, which lost 3 bases and 0 bases, there was a span of 14 bases. The V gene's germline CDR1 is SGDLS and CDR2 YYNGEE. The CDR3 covers 16 residues. Together with reference TRBV9 and TRBJ2-3, the CDR3 gives the full variable domain: DSGVTQTPKHLITATGQRVTLRCSPRSGDLSVYWYQQSLDQGLQFLIQYYNGEERAKGNILERFSAQQFPDLHSELNLSSLELGDSALYFCASSDRAGGSTDTQYFGPGTRLTVL.

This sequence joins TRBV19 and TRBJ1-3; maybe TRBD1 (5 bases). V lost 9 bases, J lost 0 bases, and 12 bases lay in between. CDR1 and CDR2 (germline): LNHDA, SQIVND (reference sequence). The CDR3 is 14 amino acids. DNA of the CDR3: TGTGCCAGCATCGGGACGGTCTCTGGAAACACCATATATTTT. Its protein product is CASIGTVSGNTIYF.

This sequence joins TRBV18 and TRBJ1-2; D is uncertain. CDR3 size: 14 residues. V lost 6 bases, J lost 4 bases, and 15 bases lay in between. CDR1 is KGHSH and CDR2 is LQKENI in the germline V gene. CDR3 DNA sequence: TGTGCCAGCTCTCCGGATCAGGCTCCCTATGGCTACACCTTC. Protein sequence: CASSPDQAPYGYTF.

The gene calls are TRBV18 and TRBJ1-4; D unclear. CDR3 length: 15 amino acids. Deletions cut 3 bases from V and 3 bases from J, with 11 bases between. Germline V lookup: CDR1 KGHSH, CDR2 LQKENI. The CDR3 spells CASSPSAGPNEKLFF. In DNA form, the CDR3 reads TGTGCCAGCTCACCCTCGGCAGGCCCTAATGAAAAACTGTTTTTT.

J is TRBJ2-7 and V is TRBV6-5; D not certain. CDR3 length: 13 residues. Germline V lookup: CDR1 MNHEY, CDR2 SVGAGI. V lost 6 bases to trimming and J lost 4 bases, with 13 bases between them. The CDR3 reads CASSPTPLYEQYF. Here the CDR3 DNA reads TGTGCCAGCAGCCCGACCCCTCTTTACGAGCAGTACTTC.

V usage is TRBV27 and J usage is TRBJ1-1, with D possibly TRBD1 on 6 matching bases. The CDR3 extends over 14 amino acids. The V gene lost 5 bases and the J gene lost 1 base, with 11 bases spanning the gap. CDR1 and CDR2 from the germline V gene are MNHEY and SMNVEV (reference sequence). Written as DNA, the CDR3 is TGTGCCAGCAGTCAGGGGAGGAGGAACACTGAAGCTTTCTTT. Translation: CASSQGRRNTEAFF.

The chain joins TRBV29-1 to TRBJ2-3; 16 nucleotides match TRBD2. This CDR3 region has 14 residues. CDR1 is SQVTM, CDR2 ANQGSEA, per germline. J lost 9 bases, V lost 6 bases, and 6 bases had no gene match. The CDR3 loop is CSVVGLAGGLTQYF. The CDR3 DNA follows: TGCAGCGTCGTGGGACTAGCGGGGGGGTTGACGCAGTATTTT.

The CDR3 loop is CASSLERESTDTQYF. The CDR3 coding sequence is TGTGCCAGCAGCTTGGAACGGGAGAGCACAGATACGCAGTATTTT. The gene calls are TRBV5-4 and TRBJ2-3; possible D gene TRBD2, 6 bases. Per the germline V gene, CDR1 is SGHNT and CDR2 is YYREEE (reference sequence). Trimming cost V 0 bases and J 0 bases, with 8 bases left between them. The CDR3 is 15 amino acids.

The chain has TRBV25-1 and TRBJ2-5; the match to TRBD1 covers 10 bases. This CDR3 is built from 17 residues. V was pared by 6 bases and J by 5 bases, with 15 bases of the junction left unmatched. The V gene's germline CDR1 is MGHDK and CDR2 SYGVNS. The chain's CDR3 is CASSPRGTGARRETQYF. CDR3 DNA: TGTGCCAGCAGCCCCAGGGGGACAGGGGCCCGCCGGGAGACCCAGTACTTC.

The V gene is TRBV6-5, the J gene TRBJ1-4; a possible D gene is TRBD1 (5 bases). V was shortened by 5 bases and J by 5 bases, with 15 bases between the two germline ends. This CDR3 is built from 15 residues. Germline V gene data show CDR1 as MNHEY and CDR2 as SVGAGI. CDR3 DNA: TGTGCCAGCAGTCCTGGGGACGTGGGGAATGAAAAACTGTTTTTT. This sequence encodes CASSPGDVGNEKLFF.

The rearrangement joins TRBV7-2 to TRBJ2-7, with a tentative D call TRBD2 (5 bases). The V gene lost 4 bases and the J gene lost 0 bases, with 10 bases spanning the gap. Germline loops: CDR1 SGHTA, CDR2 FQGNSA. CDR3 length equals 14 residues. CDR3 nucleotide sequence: TGTGCCAGCAGCTCAAAAACTAGCTCCTACGAGCAGTACTTC. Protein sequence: CASSSKTSSYEQYF.

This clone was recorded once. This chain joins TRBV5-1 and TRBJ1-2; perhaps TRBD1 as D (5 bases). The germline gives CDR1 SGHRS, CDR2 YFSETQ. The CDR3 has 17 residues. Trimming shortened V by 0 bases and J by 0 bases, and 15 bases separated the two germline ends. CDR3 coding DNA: TGCGCCAGCAGCTTGGCTGGGAGGGACGGAACTAACTATGGCTACACCTTC. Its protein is CASSLAGRDGTNYGYTF.

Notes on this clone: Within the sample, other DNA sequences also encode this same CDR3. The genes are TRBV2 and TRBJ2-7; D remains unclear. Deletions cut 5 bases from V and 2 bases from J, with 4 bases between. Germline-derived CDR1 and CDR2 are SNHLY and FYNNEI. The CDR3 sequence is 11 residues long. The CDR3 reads CASSPTYEQYF. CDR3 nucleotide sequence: TGTGCCAGCAGTCCGACCTACGAGCAGTACTTC.

CDR3 residues: CASSYGVAEYSTDTQYF. CDR3 in DNA: TGTGCCAGCAGCTACGGGGTGGCGGAATATAGCACAGATACGCAGTATTTT. The rearrangement joins TRBV5-6 to TRBJ2-3; tentative D call: TRBD2 (5 bases). Germline V gene lookup returns CDR1 SGHDT and CDR2 YYEEEE. The CDR3 has 17 residues. V was clipped by 3 bases and J by 0 bases, with 17 bases between them.

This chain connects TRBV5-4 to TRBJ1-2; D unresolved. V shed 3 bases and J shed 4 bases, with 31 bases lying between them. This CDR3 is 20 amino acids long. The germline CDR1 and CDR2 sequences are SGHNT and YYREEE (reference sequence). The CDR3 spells CASSWYLSGPLSADRYGYTF. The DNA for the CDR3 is TGTGCCAGCAGCTGGTACCTCAGCGGACCGCTTTCAGCGGACCGCTATGGCTACACCTTC.

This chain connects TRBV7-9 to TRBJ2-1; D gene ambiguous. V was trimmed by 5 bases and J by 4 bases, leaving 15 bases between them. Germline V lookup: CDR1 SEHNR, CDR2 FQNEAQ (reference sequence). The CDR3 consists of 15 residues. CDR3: CASSPIRVGYNEQFF. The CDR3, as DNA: TGTGCCAGCAGCCCAATCCGCGTAGGATACAATGAGCAGTTCTTC.

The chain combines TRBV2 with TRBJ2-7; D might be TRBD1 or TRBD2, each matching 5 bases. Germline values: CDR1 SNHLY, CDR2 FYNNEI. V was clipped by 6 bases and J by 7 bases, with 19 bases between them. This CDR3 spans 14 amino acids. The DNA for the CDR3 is TGTGCCAGCAGAGTCCGGGACGCATTGGGGGAGCAGTACTTC. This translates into CASRVRDALGEQYF.